The 28 T cell receptor beta chains presented below share a single source sample, sequenced in a study of PD-L1 blockade in urothelial cancer. This table comes from immunoSEQ multiplex PCR, and its TCRdb copy is limited to in-frame clones, with some not included. The sample lists 50,000 or so clones; around 87% were seen once. Here the sequenced sample was PBMCs, taken around atezolizumab (anti-PD-L1) treatment. Receptors were obtained from a man aged 55-75 years with urothelial cancer.

V is TRBV12-5 and J is TRBJ1-1; D is unclear. Trimming took off 5 bases at V and 1 base at J, with 11 bases between the two ends. The CDR3 contains 14 residues. The germline gives CDR1 LGHNT, CDR2 FRNRAP. The CDR3 region is CASGTVRKNTEAFF. DNA for the CDR3: TGTGCTAGTGGTACCGTCAGGAAGAACACTGAAGCTTTCTTT.

This chain links TRBV7-2 with TRBJ2-7, with D uncertain. CDR3 size: 12 residues. Trimming pared 5 bases from V and 0 bases from J, leaving 5 bases between. From germline, CDR1 is SGHTA and CDR2 FQGNSA. The CDR3 protein is CASSPSSYEQYF. CDR3 nucleotide sequence: TGTGCCAGCAGCCCGAGCTCCTACGAGCAGTACTTC.

V is TRBV4-3 and J is TRBJ2-1, with D maybe TRBD2 (5 bases). This CDR3 has 16 residues. Between the trimmed V and J ends, which lost 0 bases and 5 bases, there was a span of 14 bases. CDR1 and CDR2 (germline): LGHNA, YSLEER. CDR3 nucleotide sequence: TGCGCCAGCAGCCAAGATCTACTAGTGAGCCACAATGAGCAGTTCTTC. Amino acids: CASSQDLLVSHNEQFF.

The chain employs TRBV5-1 and TRBJ1-3; no firm D call. CDR3 length equals 14 residues. V was shortened by 0 bases and J by 4 bases, with 8 bases between the two germline ends. Germline CDR1 reads SGHRS; CDR2 reads YFSETQ. The DNA of the CDR3 is TGCGCCAGCAGCTTGGCCGGAGACGGAAACACCATATATTTT. This translates into CASSLAGDGNTIYF.

The V gene is TRBV9, the J gene TRBJ2-3; 9 nucleotides match TRBD1. Germline lookup yields CDR1 SGDLS and CDR2 YYNGEE. The length of the CDR3 is 15 residues. V dropped 2 bases and J dropped 2; count of bases not matched to a gene: 3. The DNA for the CDR3 is TGTGCCAGCAGCGTCGGGACAGGGACCACAGATACGCAGTATTTT. This encodes CASSVGTGTTDTQYF.

This chain connects TRBV27 to TRBJ2-2, with 7 bases aligning to TRBD2. In germline, CDR1 is MNHEY, CDR2 SMNVEV (reference sequence). After removal of 11 bases from V and 6 bases from J, the junction contained 12 bases not matched to a gene. This CDR3 spans 14 amino acids. In nucleotides, the CDR3 is TGTGCCGCCAGGAGGGCGGGAGTATCCGGGGAGCTGTTTTTT. Encoded protein: CAARRAGVSGELFF.

The chain joins TRBV30 to TRBJ2-1, with 7 bases lining up with TRBD2. The CDR3 sequence is 16 residues long. V shed 4 bases and J 5 bases; nucleotides not matched to a gene: 14. In germline, CDR1 is GTSNPN, CDR2 SVGIG (reference sequence). CDR3 region: CAWTLPPGLTHNEQFF. The DNA of the CDR3 is TGTGCCTGGACCCTCCCCCCGGGACTAACCCACAATGAGCAGTTCTTC.

The gene calls are TRBV9 and TRBJ2-7; TRBD1 aligns across 7 bases. CDR1 is SGDLS and CDR2 is YYNGEE in the germline V gene. This CDR3 has 15 amino acids. Losses at the gene ends were 0 bases for V and 2 bases for J; bases not matched to a gene: 5. The CDR3 sequence: CASSVAWGQTYEQYF. CDR3 DNA sequence: TGTGCCAGCAGCGTAGCATGGGGACAGACCTACGAGCAGTACTTC.

V gene TRBV6-6 combines with J gene TRBJ1-1; 7 bases map to TRBD1. This CDR3 has 13 amino acids. The germline gives CDR1 MNHNY, CDR2 SVGAGI (reference sequence). V lost 2 bases, J lost 7 bases, and 4 bases stayed unmatched. Written as DNA, the CDR3 is TGTGCCAGCAGTTACGCAGGGGGAGGTGAAGCTTTCTTT. It is translated as CASSYAGGGEAFF.

The chain links TRBV27 to TRBJ1-3, with D perhaps matching TRBD1 (6 bases). In germline, CDR1 is MNHEY, CDR2 SMNVEV (reference sequence). The V and J ends lost 5 bases and 0 bases respectively, with 14 bases between them. There are 16 residues in the CDR3. CDR3 protein: CASSKRQDLSGNTIYF. As DNA, the CDR3 is TGTGCCAGCAGTAAAAGACAGGACCTCTCTGGAAACACCATATATTTT.

The chain joins TRBV6-1 to TRBJ2-7, with 7 bases identical to TRBD2. There are 15 residues in the CDR3. After removal of 1 base from V and 5 bases from J, the junction contained 8 bases not matched to a gene. Per germline, CDR1 MNHNS and CDR2 SASEGT. CDR3: CASSEGAGEPHEQYF. CDR3 DNA: TGTGCCAGCAGTGAAGGGGCGGGAGAGCCCCACGAGCAGTACTTC.

The chain carries TRBV28 and TRBJ2-7; D is possibly TRBD2 (7 bases). V lost 5 bases and J lost 0, with 11 bases in between. CDR1 is MDHEN, CDR2 SYDVKM, per germline. There are 14 residues in the CDR3. Written as DNA, the CDR3 is TGTGCCAGCAGTGGGGGGGCTGACTCCTACGAGCAGTACTTC. It yields the protein CASSGGADSYEQYF.

The sample holds a few counts of this clone. V and J are TRBV7-3 and TRBJ2-5; D is possibly TRBD2 (6 bases). Trimming pared 0 bases from V and 2 bases from J, leaving 7 bases between. The CDR3 is 14 residues long. From germline, CDR1 is SGHTA and CDR2 FQGTGA. This CDR3 reads CASSLTGGQETQYF. CDR3 nucleotides: TGTGCCAGCAGCTTAACGGGGGGACAAGAGACCCAGTACTTC.

CDR3 sequence: CASSLGGVSGGRYF. The CDR3 DNA is TGTGCCAGCAGCTTAGGGGGGGTGAGCGGCGGGCGGTACTTC. The chain links TRBV7-2 to TRBJ2-7; D is possibly TRBD2 (6 bases). V was clipped by 1 base and J by 12 bases, with 19 bases between them. Per germline, CDR1 SGHTA and CDR2 FQGNSA. The CDR3 is 14 residues long.

The chain recombines TRBV6-5 with TRBJ1-5; D unclear. The germline V gene encodes CDR1 MNHEY and CDR2 SVGAGI. Trimming took off 4 bases at V and 4 bases at J, with 11 bases between the two ends. The CDR3 spans 14 residues. The CDR3 sequence is CASSSTYSNQPQHF. The CDR3 DNA is TGTGCCAGCAGTTCTACTTATTCTAATCAGCCCCAGCATTTT.

This chain uses TRBV5-5 with TRBJ1-1; 8 bases match TRBD1. This CDR3 contains 16 residues. CDR1 SGHKS and CDR2 YYEKEE come from the germline V gene (reference sequence). Trimming at V came to 7 bases and at J to 4 bases, leaving 15 bases not matched to a gene. The CDR3 is CASGGAGGVRSTEAFF. The CDR3 coding sequence is TGTGCCAGCGGGGGGGCAGGGGGCGTCCGGAGCACTGAAGCTTTCTTT.

CDR3 residues: CASSPGTSASYEQYF. The DNA for the CDR3 is TGTGCCAGCAGCCCCGGGACTAGCGCTTCCTACGAGCAGTACTTC. The gene calls are TRBV4-2 and TRBJ2-7; 10 bases are shared with TRBD2. Losses at the gene ends were 4 bases for V and 1 base for J; bases not matched to a gene: 4. The V gene's germline CDR1 is LGHNA and CDR2 YNFKEQ. CDR3 size: 15 residues.

The V call is TRBV29-1, the J call TRBJ1-1; the D gene is possibly TRBD1 (6 bases). The length of the CDR3 is 14 residues. CDR1 is SQVTM, CDR2 ANQGSEA, per germline. The V and J ends lost 6 bases and 2 bases respectively, with 16 bases between them. The CDR3: CSVRPRGQNTEAFF. CDR3 nucleotide sequence: TGCAGCGTCCGACCTAGGGGACAAAACACTGAAGCTTTCTTT. Full variable domain (rest looked up from reference TRBV29-1 and TRBJ1-1): SAVISQKPSRDICQRGTSLTIQCQVDSQVTMMFWYRQQPGQSLTLIATANQGSEATYESGFVIDKFPISRPNLTFSTLTVSNMSPEDSSIYLCSVRPRGQNTEAFFGQGTRLTVV.

V gene TRBV9 combines with J gene TRBJ2-1, with 7 bases aligning to TRBD2. V shed 2 bases, J shed 7 bases, and the junction held 15 bases outside the gene matches. The CDR3 consists of 17 residues. Germline CDR1 SGDLS, CDR2 YYNGEE. The CDR3: CASSVYPGLRIRNEQFF. Written as DNA, the CDR3 is TGTGCCAGCAGCGTGTACCCGGGACTAAGGATCCGAAATGAGCAGTTCTTC.

This chain uses TRBV7-2 with TRBJ2-5; 14 nucleotides line up with TRBD2. V shed 5 bases, J shed 1 base, and the junction held 9 bases outside the gene matches. In germline, CDR1 is SGHTA, CDR2 FQGNSA. The CDR3 is 18 residues long. The DNA for the CDR3 is TGTGCCAGCAGCGTAAGACTAGCGGGAGGGGGCCCCCAAGAGACCCAGTACTTC. This codes for CASSVRLAGGGPQETQYF.

V and J are TRBV10-2 and TRBJ1-5; D is possibly TRBD1 (5 bases). The CDR3 consists of 15 residues. Germline loops: CDR1 WSHSY, CDR2 SAAADI. Trimming stripped 4 bases from V and 0 bases from J, with 10 bases between. The CDR3 here is CASSGSDSSNQPQHF. The DNA for the CDR3 is TGCGCCAGCAGTGGATCAGACAGTAGCAATCAGCCCCAGCATTTT.

The V and J genes are TRBV25-1 and TRBJ1-1, with D perhaps matching TRBD1 (5 bases). Germline V gene sequence: CDR1 MGHDK, CDR2 SYGVNS. This CDR3 contains 15 residues. The V gene lost 7 bases and the J gene lost 0 bases, with 15 bases spanning the gap. The CDR3 bases are TGTGCCAGCACCAGAAGCCGGGGGTTGAACACTGAAGCTTTCTTT. Protein product: CASTRSRGLNTEAFF.

This clone appeared a single time. V gene TRBV27 combines with J gene TRBJ2-1, with 11 bases lining up with TRBD2. Germline assignment: CDR1 MNHEY and CDR2 SMNVEV (reference sequence). The CDR3 loop spans 15 amino acids. With 5 bases clipped from V and 8 bases from J, the junction kept 8 bases outside the gene matches. CDR3 coding DNA: TGTGCCAGCAGTCCCTCGACTAGCGGGAAGCATGAGCAGTTCTTC. It codes for CASSPSTSGKHEQFF.

This sequence joins TRBV27 and TRBJ2-2, with 8 bases aligning to TRBD1. The V and J ends lost 6 bases and 4 bases, in that order; junction bases with no gene match: 7. Germline V gives CDR1 MNHEY, CDR2 SMNVEV (reference sequence). This CDR3 is 15 amino acids long. In DNA, the CDR3 is TGTGCCAGCAGCAAGACAGGGGCCAGCACCGGGGAGCTGTTTTTT. Translating it yields CASSKTGASTGELFF.

This clone was counted only a few times. The rearrangement links TRBV2 to TRBJ1-1, with D possibly being TRBD1 (6 bases). Germline-derived CDR1 and CDR2 are SNHLY and FYNNEI. CDR3 size: 13 residues. Trimming shortened V by 10 bases and J by 1 base, and 13 bases separated the two germline ends. CDR3 nucleotide sequence: TGTGCCAACACAGGGATGACGAACACTGAAGCTTTCTTT. Amino acid sequence: CANTGMTNTEAFF.

The V gene is TRBV7-2, the J gene TRBJ2-3, with TRBD2 matching 7 bases. CDR1 SGHTA and CDR2 FQGNSA come from the germline V gene. V shed 5 bases and J 0 bases; nucleotides not matched to a gene: 5. The CDR3 has 15 residues. CDR3 loop: CASSQHSGSTDTQYF. DNA for the CDR3: TGTGCCAGCAGCCAACATAGCGGGAGCACAGATACGCAGTATTTT.

The V gene is TRBV30, the J gene TRBJ2-5, with 9 bases fitting TRBD1. In germline, CDR1 is GTSNPN, CDR2 SVGIG (reference sequence). Germline trimming cut 3 bases from V and 3 bases from J; bases unmatched to any gene: 2. The CDR3 loop spans 13 amino acids. CDR3 nucleotide sequence: TGTGCCTGGAGCGGACAGGGGAAAGAGACCCAGTACTTC. Amino acid sequence: CAWSGQGKETQYF.

The rearrangement links TRBV14 to TRBJ1-1; D might be TRBD1 (5 bases). V gave up 7 bases and J gave up 4 bases, with 13 bases separating them. CDR3 size: 13 residues. Germline-derived CDR1 and CDR2 are SGHDN and FVKESK. CDR3: CASTWGQGTEAFF. The CDR3 region has the DNA TGTGCCAGCACTTGGGGCCAGGGCACTGAAGCTTTCTTT.